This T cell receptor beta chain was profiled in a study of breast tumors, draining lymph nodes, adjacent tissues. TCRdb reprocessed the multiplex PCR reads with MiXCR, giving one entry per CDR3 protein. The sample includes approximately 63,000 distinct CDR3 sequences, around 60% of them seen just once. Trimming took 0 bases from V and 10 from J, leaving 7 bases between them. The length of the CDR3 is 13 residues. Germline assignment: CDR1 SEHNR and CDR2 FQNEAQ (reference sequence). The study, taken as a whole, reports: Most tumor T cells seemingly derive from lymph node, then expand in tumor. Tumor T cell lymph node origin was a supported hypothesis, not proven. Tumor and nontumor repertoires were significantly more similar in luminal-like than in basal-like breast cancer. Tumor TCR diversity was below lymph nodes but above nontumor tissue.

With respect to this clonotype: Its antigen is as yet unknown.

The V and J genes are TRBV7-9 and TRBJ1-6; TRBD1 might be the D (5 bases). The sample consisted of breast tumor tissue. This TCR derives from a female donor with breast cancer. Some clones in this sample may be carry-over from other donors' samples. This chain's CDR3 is CASSLARESPLHF. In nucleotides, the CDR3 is TGTGCCAGCAGCTTAGCCAGGGAGTCACCCCTCCACTTT.